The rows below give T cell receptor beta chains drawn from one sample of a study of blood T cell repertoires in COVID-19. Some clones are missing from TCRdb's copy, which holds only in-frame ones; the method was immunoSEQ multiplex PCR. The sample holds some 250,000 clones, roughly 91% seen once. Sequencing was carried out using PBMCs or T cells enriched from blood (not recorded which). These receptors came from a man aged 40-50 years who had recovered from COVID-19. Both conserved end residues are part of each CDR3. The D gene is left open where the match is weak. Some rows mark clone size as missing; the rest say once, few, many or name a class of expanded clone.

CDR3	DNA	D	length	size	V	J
CASSPTSSRVQETQYF	TGTGCCAGCAGCCCAACTAGTTCTCGGGTCCAAGAGACCCAGTACTTC	.	16	.	TRBV28	TRBJ2-5
CASSLGSGTEETQYF	TGTGCCAGCAGCTTGGGGAGCGGAACCGAAGAGACCCAGTACTTC	.	15	.	TRBV7-9	TRBJ2-5
CASSLSRGKTEAFF	TGTGCCAGCTCCTTGTCCAGGGGGAAGACTGAAGCTTTCTTT	TRBD1	14	.	TRBV28	TRBJ1-1
CASSLRLAGLGNEQFF	TGTGCCAGCAGCCTACGACTAGCGGGATTGGGCAATGAGCAGTTCTTC	TRBD2	16	.	TRBV3-1/TRBV3-2	TRBJ2-1
CASSQVQYNSPLHF	TGTGCCAGCAGCCAAGTTCAGTATAATTCACCCCTCCACTTT	.	14	.	TRBV3-1/TRBV3-2	TRBJ1-6
CASSNSREFGETQYF	TGTGCCAGCAGCAACTCCCGGGAGTTTGGGGAGACCCAGTACTTC	.	15	.	TRBV21-1	TRBJ2-5
CASSELPGQGNMETQYF	TGTGCCAGCAGCGAGTTACCGGGACAGGGAAATATGGAGACCCAGTACTTC	TRBD1	17	.	TRBV7-9	TRBJ2-5
CASSVLAGVGREQFF	TGTGCCAGCAGCGTACTAGCGGGGGTAGGTCGTGAGCAGTTCTTC	TRBD2	15	.	TRBV9	TRBJ2-1
CASSRPVGGIDNEQFF	TGTGCCAGCAGTCGGCCCGTGGGGGGGATTGACAATGAGCAGTTCTTC	TRBD2	16	.	TRBV27	TRBJ2-1
CASSLLSGSSLREKNEQFF	TGCGCCAGCAGCCTTCTTAGCGGGAGCAGTTTGAGGGAAAAAAATGAGCAGTTCTTC	TRBD2	19	.	TRBV4-3	TRBJ2-1
CASSSLSTGGPQHF	TGTGCCAGCAGTTCACTTTCGACCGGGGGGCCCCAGCATTTT	.	14	.	TRBV27	TRBJ1-5
CASSEGGLGF	TGTGCCAGCAGTGAGGGGGGGCTAGGCTTT	.	10	.	TRBV2	TRBJ1-1
CASSQGSKGGDTQYF	TGTGCCAGCAGCCAAGGGTCAAAAGGGGGCGATACGCAGTATTTT	TRBD1	15	once	TRBV3-1/TRBV3-2	TRBJ2-3
CASSYSRGGREKLFF	TGTGCCAGCAGTTACTCGCGGGGCGGGAGGGAAAAACTGTTTTTT	.	15	.	TRBV6-6	TRBJ1-4
CSVGPGTGGYEQYF	TGCAGCGTTGGACCCGGGACAGGGGGTTACGAGCAGTACTTC	TRBD1	14	many	TRBV29-1	TRBJ2-7
CASSFEAGVNSPLHF	TGTGCCAGCAGCTTTGAGGCAGGGGTCAATTCACCCCTCCACTTT	.	15	.	TRBV7-9	TRBJ1-6
CASSLWAGGANTGELFF	TGTGCCAGCAGCTTATGGGCAGGGGGCGCGAACACCGGGGAGCTGTTTTTT	TRBD1	17	.	TRBV7-8	TRBJ2-2
CASSLGGTGGEVGYTF	TGTGCCAGCAGCTTAGGGGGGACAGGGGGCGAAGTGGGCTACACCTTC	TRBD1	16	.	TRBV7-2	TRBJ1-2
CASTQGGPANTGELFF	TGTGCCAGCACTCAGGGAGGCCCCGCGAACACCGGGGAGCTGTTTTTT	.	16	once	TRBV27	TRBJ2-2
CASSIGGGEQFF	TGTGCCAGCAGTATAGGGGGCGGTGAGCAGTTCTTC	TRBD1	12	.	TRBV27	TRBJ2-1
CASSLAGPDTQYF	TGCGCCAGCAGCTTGGCCGGTCCAGATACGCAGTATTTT	.	13	.	TRBV5-1	TRBJ2-3
CASSLGTGTNYGYTF	TGCGCCAGCTCCCTTGGGACAGGGACTAACTATGGCTACACCTTC	TRBD1	15	.	TRBV5-1	TRBJ1-2
CASSRQVFTLHF	TGTGCCAGCAGTCGACAGGTATTCACCCTCCACTTT	.	12	.	TRBV6-6	TRBJ1-6
CSVGGQSGEKLFF	TGCAGCGTTGGCGGACAGAGTGGAGAAAAACTGTTTTTT	.	13	once	TRBV29-1	TRBJ1-4
CASSLTIGLAGNTGELFF	TGTGCCAGCAGCTTAACCATTGGACTAGCGGGGAACACCGGGGAGCTGTTTTTT	TRBD2	18	.	TRBV7-8	TRBJ2-2
CASSAGLAGGPNEQFF	TGTGCCAGCAGTGCTGGACTAGCGGGGGGGCCCAATGAGCAGTTCTTC	TRBD2	16	.	TRBV25-1	TRBJ2-1
CASSFVRGDNNEQFF	TGTGCCAGCAGCTTTGTACGGGGAGATAACAATGAGCAGTTCTTC	.	15	.	TRBV11-2	TRBJ2-1
CASRAQMTGNQPQHF	TGTGCCAGCAGGGCCCAAATGACGGGGAATCAGCCCCAGCATTTT	.	15	once	TRBV2	TRBJ1-5
CASSLGAANTEAFF	TGTGCCAGCAGTTTGGGGGCAGCTAACACTGAAGCTTTCTTT	.	14	.	TRBV27	TRBJ1-1
CASSSLAPAASTEAFF	TGTGCCAGCAGCTCCCTGGCCCCTGCGGCCAGTACTGAAGCTTTCTTT	.	16	.	TRBV28	TRBJ1-1
CASSLNLGQQNEQFF	TGTGCCAGCAGCTTAAATTTGGGACAACAAAATGAGCAGTTCTTC	.	15	once	TRBV5-8	TRBJ2-1
CASSSRQGISGNTIYF	TGTGCCAGCAGCTCCCGACAGGGGATAAGTGGAAACACCATATATTTT	TRBD1	16	.	TRBV11-3	TRBJ1-3
CASSQDRRSGGSGNTIYF	TGTGCCAGCAGCCAAGATCGTCGATCGGGGGGCTCTGGAAACACCATATATTTT	.	18	.	TRBV4-2	TRBJ1-3
CASSSTTRAGGTDTQYF	TGTGCCAGCAGTTCGACAACCCGGGCCGGGGGTACAGATACGCAGTATTTT	.	17	.	TRBV27	TRBJ2-3
CASSLAHKEGIWGYGYTF	TGTGCCAGCAGCTTAGCGCATAAAGAGGGAATCTGGGGCTATGGCTACACCTTC	.	18	.	TRBV7-9	TRBJ1-2
CASSSRQGARPYNSPLHF	TGTGCCAGCAGCTCACGACAGGGGGCGCGCCCCTATAATTCACCCCTCCACTTT	TRBD1	18	.	TRBV3-1/TRBV3-2	TRBJ1-6
CASSPGTSGSKAGELFF	TGTGCCAGCAGCCCGGGGACTAGCGGGAGTAAAGCCGGGGAGCTGTTTTTT	TRBD2	17	once	TRBV3-1/TRBV3-2	TRBJ2-2
CASSPQGSNQPQHF	TGTGCCAGTAGTCCTCAGGGGAGCAATCAGCCCCAGCATTTT	.	14	.	TRBV19	TRBJ1-5
CASSLDIDTQYF	TGTGCCAGCAGCTTGGACATAGATACGCAGTATTTT	.	12	.	TRBV5-5	TRBJ2-3
CSVEIRDNEQFF	TGCAGCGTTGAGATCAGGGACAATGAGCAGTTCTTC	.	12	.	TRBV29-1	TRBJ2-1
CASSPGAPTNYGYTF	TGTGCCAGCTCACCAGGGGCGCCTACTAACTATGGCTACACCTTC	.	15	.	TRBV18	TRBJ1-2
CASRQIDRGGWDGELFF	TGTGCCAGTAGACAGATCGACCGGGGAGGTTGGGACGGGGAGCTGTTTTTT	.	17	.	TRBV19	TRBJ2-2
CASSQQNALRGNTIYF	TGTGCCAGCAGCCAACAGAACGCTTTGCGTGGAAACACCATATATTTT	.	16	.	TRBV7-6	TRBJ1-3
CSVGPVTGIYGYTF	TGCAGCGTTGGACCGGTGACAGGGATCTATGGCTACACCTTC	TRBD1	14	.	TRBV29-1	TRBJ1-2
CATVGFGNTEAFF	TGTGCCACCGTCGGGTTTGGGAACACTGAAGCTTTCTTT	.	13	.	TRBV24-1	TRBJ1-1
CASSPDSGYGYTF	TGTGCCAGCAGCCCTGACAGTGGGTATGGCTACACCTTC	.	13	.	TRBV7-9	TRBJ1-2
CAWTFDVTGRGSPLHF	TGTGCCTGGACCTTTGATGTGACAGGCCGAGGTTCACCCCTCCACTTT	.	16	.	TRBV30	TRBJ1-6
CASSYGVAVYEQYF	TGTGCCAGCAGCTACGGGGTTGCGGTCTACGAGCAGTACTTC	.	14	.	TRBV5-6	TRBJ2-7
CASSFGGRGNTEAFF	TGTGCCAGCAGTTTCGGGGGGAGGGGGAACACTGAAGCTTTCTTT	.	15	.	TRBV27	TRBJ1-1
CASSYSGNYEQYF	TGTGCCAGCAGTTACTCTGGCAACTACGAGCAGTACTTC	.	13	medium-sized	TRBV6-5	TRBJ2-7
CASSQVQGPYEQYF	TGTGCCAGCAGCCAAGTGCAGGGCCCCTACGAGCAGTACTTC	.	14	.	TRBV14	TRBJ2-7
CASSVGGFTQPQHF	TGTGCCAGCAGTGTGGGGGGTTTTACGCAGCCCCAGCATTTT	.	14	.	TRBV25-1	TRBJ1-5
CASELDTQYF	TGTGCCAGCGAACTAGATACGCAGTATTTT	.	10	.	TRBV2	TRBJ2-3
CASSLEDRGRYGYTF	TGTGCCAGCAGCTTAGAAGACAGGGGGCGTTATGGCTACACCTTC	TRBD1	15	.	TRBV7-2	TRBJ1-2
CASSHSGQGYEQYF	TGTGCCAGCTCTCACTCGGGACAGGGCTACGAGCAGTACTTC	TRBD1	14	few	TRBV18	TRBJ2-7
CASRAGRVPSYEQYF	TGTGCCAGCAGAGCAGGCAGGGTACCTAGTTACGAGCAGTACTTC	.	15	.	TRBV6-5	TRBJ2-7
CASGTKRGTYEQFF	TGTGCCAGCGGCACTAAGCGGGGGACGTATGAGCAGTTCTTC	TRBD2	14	.	TRBV11-3	TRBJ2-1
CASSLAEGSTAFWYTEAFF	TGTGCCAGCAGCTTGGCCGAGGGATCGACGGCGTTTTGGTACACTGAAGCTTTCTTT	.	19	.	TRBV5-6	TRBJ1-1
CAWSVGPQETQYF	TGTGCCTGGAGTGTGGGGCCACAAGAGACCCAGTACTTC	.	13	.	TRBV30	TRBJ2-5